These 22 T cell receptor beta chains came from one sample sequenced in a study of spatial heterogeneity in lung cancer. From the 5' RACE reads, TCRdb called clonotypes with MiXCR, one entry per CDR3 protein. The sample lists under 100,000 distinct CDR3 sequences; 7.5% to 10% were seen once. Documented time point: sample taken at primary tumor resection. Frozen PBMC, nontumor lung or tumor provided whole RNA, which was sequenced unsorted. Sequenced material: PBMCs, taken at surgery. Source of these receptors: a male donor with early-stage non-small cell lung cancer.

This clonotype was observed many times. The chain recombines TRBV20-1 with TRBJ2-5; perhaps TRBD2 as D (5 bases). Germline lookup yields CDR1 DFQATT and CDR2 SNEGSKA (reference sequence). The CDR3 sequence is 16 residues long. V lost 6 bases to trimming and J lost 5 bases, with 25 bases between them. The chain's CDR3 is CSAPTSLSRRGETQYF. The CDR3 nucleotides are TGCAGTGCCCCAACCTCCCTCTCGCGGAGAGGGGAGACCCAGTACTTC.

Ten or more counts support this clonotype. V and J are TRBV3-1 and TRBJ2-5; a possible D gene is TRBD2 (6 bases). The V end lost 1 base, the J end lost 5 bases, and 11 bases lay between the germline ends. There are 14 residues in the CDR3. CDR1 and CDR2 (germline): LGHDT, YNNKEL (reference sequence). The DNA for the CDR3 is TGTGCCAGCAGCCAAGTACCGGGGGTGGAGACCCAGTACTTC. Its translation: CASSQVPGVETQYF.

This clonotype has a handful of counts. The chain carries TRBV28 and TRBJ2-7; TRBD2 is a possible D gene (7 bases). The germline V gene encodes CDR1 MDHEN and CDR2 SYDVKM. V shed 3 bases and J shed 2 bases, with 11 bases lying between them. The CDR3 is 14 amino acids. This CDR3 is CASSFRGATYEQYF. In DNA form, the CDR3 reads TGTGCCAGCAGTTTCCGGGGGGCAACCTACGAGCAGTACTTC.

This clonotype was seen a handful of times. This chain connects TRBV20-1 to TRBJ2-5; D gene uncertain. Per the germline V gene, CDR1 is DFQATT and CDR2 is SNEGSKA (reference sequence). Trimming left V 1 base short and J 5 bases short, with 11 bases between. CDR3 length equals 13 residues. The CDR3 DNA follows: TGCAGTGCTAGAGTACCGAACGGGGAGACCCAGTACTTC. Amino acid sequence: CSARVPNGETQYF.

This clonotype was found many times. This chain links TRBV7-2 with TRBJ2-3; the match to TRBD2 covers 9 bases. This CDR3 spans 16 amino acids. Germline CDR1 and CDR2: SGHTA and FQGNSA. The V segment lost 5 bases and the J segment 0 bases; nucleotides outside the gene matches: 6. The CDR3 reads CASSPLAGGSTDTQYF. For the CDR3, the DNA is TGTGCCAGCAGCCCCCTCGCGGGGGGGAGCACAGATACGCAGTATTTT.

This clonotype was seen repeatedly, ten times or more. This chain links TRBV29-1 with TRBJ2-2; D might be TRBD2 (6 bases). The CDR3 loop spans 13 amino acids. The germline V gene has CDR1 SQVTM and CDR2 ANQGSEA. V was pared by 4 bases and J by 3 bases, with 9 bases between. The DNA of the CDR3 is TGCAGCGTTGGGAGGGGAGACACCGGGGAGCTGTTTTTT. This sequence encodes CSVGRGDTGELFF.

This clonotype was detected only a few times. At one end, the junction sequence differs from germline, possibly due to a read error. The chain combines TRBV6-4 with TRBJ2-5; tentative D call: TRBD2 (5 bases). CDR3 length: 13 residues. Germline V gives CDR1 MRHNA, CDR2 SNTAGT. CDR3 sequence: CASTDGIQETQYF. CDR3 nucleotides: TGTGCCAGCACTGACGGGATCCAAGAGACCCAGTACTTC.

J is TRBJ2-3 and V is TRBV20-1; TRBD2 aligns across 8 bases. Germline assignment: CDR1 DFQATT and CDR2 SNEGSKA (reference sequence). This CDR3 is built from 16 residues. The junction had 11 bases not matched to a gene; V was cut back by 6 bases and J by 0 bases. The CDR3 DNA sequence: TGCAGTGCCCCTGGACTAGCCGATCGTAGCACAGATACGCAGTATTTT. It encodes CSAPGLADRSTDTQYF.

The rearrangement joins TRBV5-6 to TRBJ2-6, with D hard to call. Trimming stripped 5 bases from V and 0 bases from J, with 6 bases between. The CDR3 is 14 residues long. Germline V gives CDR1 SGHDT, CDR2 YYEEEE. CDR3 region: CASSLLSGANVLTF. CDR3 coding DNA: TGTGCCAGCAGTCTCCTCTCTGGGGCCAACGTCCTGACTTTC.

This clonotype was picked up a small number of times. The J gene is TRBJ2-5, the V gene TRBV5-1; D uncertain. This CDR3 is built from 14 residues. Germline V gene data show CDR1 as SGHRS and CDR2 as YFSETQ. With 0 bases removed from V and 0 bases from J, the gap between germline ends came to 6 bases. The CDR3 region is CASSLVPHQETQYF. The CDR3 DNA reads as TGCGCCAGCAGCTTGGTCCCCCACCAAGAGACCCAGTACTTC.

Ten or more counts support this clonotype. V is TRBV28 and J is TRBJ1-1, with D possibly TRBD1 on 5 matching bases. Trimming removed 3 bases at V and 11 bases at J, with 13 bases between. Germline V lookup: CDR1 MDHEN, CDR2 SYDVKM. This CDR3 comprises 12 residues. The CDR3 nucleotides are TGTGCCAGCAGTTTCTTGGACACCAGGGCTTTCTTT. Residues: CASSFLDTRAFF.

At least ten counts were recorded for this clonotype. V and J are TRBV18 and TRBJ1-5, with 8 bases aligning to TRBD1. This CDR3 is built from 15 residues. The germline V gene encodes CDR1 KGHSH and CDR2 LQKENI. V trimming: 5 bases; J trimming: 4 bases; junction bases outside the gene matches: 7. CDR3 residues: CASSATGAGNQPQHF. The CDR3 DNA follows: TGTGCCAGCTCAGCGACAGGGGCGGGGAATCAGCCCCAGCATTTT.

This sequence joins TRBV5-1 and TRBJ2-7; the match to TRBD1 covers 10 bases. The J segment lost 5 bases and the V segment lost 4 bases, leaving 6 bases of the junction unmatched. There are 14 residues in the CDR3. Germline V CDR1 and CDR2: SGHRS, YFSETQ. In nucleotides, the CDR3 is TGCGCCAGCAGCCCCGACAGGGGGCACGACGAGCAGTACTTC. Translation: CASSPDRGHDEQYF.

This clonotype was recorded at least ten times. This chain uses TRBV7-3 with TRBJ2-1; the D gene is possibly TRBD2 (6 bases). Trimming left V 8 bases short and J 8 bases short, with 13 bases between. Per the germline V gene, CDR1 is SGHTA and CDR2 is FQGTGA. This CDR3 region has 12 residues. The CDR3: CASGSGGYEQFF. The CDR3 DNA reads as TGTGCCAGCGGCTCCGGGGGATATGAGCAGTTCTTC.

In this sample, this clonotype turned up many times. This chain uses TRBV5-1 with TRBJ2-7; 10 bases agree with TRBD1. The V gene end was trimmed by 4 bases and the J gene end by 5 bases; junction bases not matched to a gene: 9. The CDR3 consists of 15 residues. The V gene's germline CDR1 is SGHRS and CDR2 YFSETQ. CDR3 protein: CASSPSGTGAHEQYF. CDR3 DNA sequence: TGCGCCAGCAGCCCCTCTGGGACAGGGGCACACGAGCAGTACTTC.

This clonotype occurred many times. The rearrangement joins TRBV5-1 to TRBJ2-1; D ambiguous. V was trimmed by 0 bases and J by 0 bases, leaving 4 bases between them. The germline CDR1 and CDR2 sequences are SGHRS and YFSETQ. This CDR3 is 14 amino acids long. This CDR3 is CASSLESSYNEQFF. CDR3 bases: TGCGCCAGCAGCTTGGAGAGCTCCTACAATGAGCAGTTCTTC.

This clonotype appeared many times. The CDR3 DNA is TGTGCCAGCTCACCACCTACCTCTCGGAATGAGCAGTTCTTC. Amino acids: CASSPPTSRNEQFF. V and J are TRBV18 and TRBJ2-1; D is uncertain. V lost 0 bases and J lost 7, with 10 bases in between. The CDR3 extends over 14 amino acids. Germline V CDR1 and CDR2: KGHSH, LQKENI.

This clonotype was seen more than once but under ten times. The V gene is TRBV6-5, the J gene TRBJ2-4; D not certain. This CDR3 region has 16 residues. Per germline, CDR1 MNHEY and CDR2 SVGAGI. The ends were cut back, 6 bases at V and 0 bases at J, with 15 bases in the middle. In DNA form, the CDR3 reads TGTGCCAGCAGCCCACGGCAGGTTCTAGCCAAAAACATTCAGTACTTC. Amino acid sequence: CASSPRQVLAKNIQYF.

Only a few counts were recorded for this clonotype. In DNA, the CDR3 is TGCGCCAGCAGTTCAAGGGCCCCGACCACAGATACGCAGTATTTT. Residues: CASSSRAPTTDTQYF. The chain links TRBV5-1 to TRBJ2-3; D is unclear. Germline assignment: CDR1 SGHRS and CDR2 YFSETQ. The CDR3 runs 15 residues. The V end lost 5 bases, the J end lost 2 bases, and 15 bases lay between the germline ends.

This sequence joins TRBV4-2 and TRBJ2-5; perhaps TRBD2 as D (6 bases). Germline loops: CDR1 LGHNA, CDR2 YNFKEQ. This CDR3 spans 13 amino acids. V lost 2 bases to trimming and J lost 3 bases, with 7 bases between them. CDR3 in amino acids: CASSQPGEETQYF. The CDR3 DNA follows: TGTGCCAGCAGCCAACCGGGGGAAGAGACCCAGTACTTC.

V gene TRBV4-3 combines with J gene TRBJ2-4; 7 positions match TRBD2. CDR1 and CDR2 from the germline V gene are LGHNA and YSLEER. This CDR3 region has 19 residues. V lost 1 base, J lost 0 bases, and 12 bases stayed unmatched. CDR3 region: CASSQARGSGDLAKNIQYF. DNA for the CDR3: TGCGCCAGCAGCCAAGCTCGGGGGAGCGGGGATCTAGCCAAAAACATTCAGTACTTC.

This clonotype was seen more than once but under ten times. The genes are TRBV3-1 and TRBJ2-5, with D tentatively TRBD2 (6 bases). This CDR3 has 13 amino acids. Germline assignment: CDR1 LGHDT and CDR2 YNNKEL (reference sequence). V was shortened by 4 bases and J by 2 bases, with 8 bases between the two germline ends. The CDR3 region is CASSLSGQETQYF. In DNA, the CDR3 is TGTGCCAGCAGCCTAAGCGGGCAAGAGACCCAGTACTTC.